The subject of this entry is one T cell receptor beta chain. The sample is drawn from a study of blood T cell repertoires in COVID-19. J lost 6 bases, V lost 3 bases, and 7 bases had no gene match. This CDR3 is 14 amino acids long. CDR1 and CDR2 (germline): SNHLY, FYNNEI. Generated by immunoSEQ multiplex PCR, the TCRdb table keeps only in-frame clones and is missing some. The sample lists 140,000 to 150,000 clones, 65% to 85% seen once, with roughly 8.7% in the top ten. The rearrangement joins TRBV2 to TRBJ1-2, with 7 bases that match TRBD1. The source material was peripheral blood. The receptor comes from a man over 45 with active or convalescent COVID-19. This CDR3 is CASSDRGTANGYTF. The CDR3 DNA follows: TGTGCCAGCAGTGACCGCGGGACAGCAAATGGCTACACCTTC.